This entry describes one T cell receptor (beta chain). Antigen specificity is unknown. The study drew all its donors from Caucasian adults living in Nashville, Tennessee. The V end was cut by 4 bases, the J end by 4 bases, with 14 bases between. There are 14 residues in the CDR3. In germline, CDR1 is ENHRY, CDR2 SYGVKD. Genomic DNA belonging to each subset was distributed in equal measure over several immunoSEQ plates. Assay used: immunoSEQ multiplex PCR; TCRdb lists only in-frame clones, some missing. The repertoire has a few hundred thousand clones, around 80% of them found once; the top ten carry approximately 12%. The data stem from a study of shared clonotypes between healthy human individuals. The study's findings and limits: Researchers sampled only blood; tissue repertoires likely differ.

The rearrangement uses TRBV10-3 and TRBJ2-7, with D perhaps matching TRBD1 (6 bases). The sample taken for sequencing was PBMCs. The sequence was obtained from a woman in her thirties or forties in good health. Some clones in this sample may be carry-over from other donors' samples. In nucleotides, the CDR3 is TGTGCCATCAGTGGGACGGACAGAGTTTACGAGCAGTACTTC. Its translation is CAISGTDRVYEQYF.